This T cell receptor beta chain was sequenced in a study of blood T cell repertoires in COVID-19. Sequencing was performed with immunoSEQ multiplex PCR; in TCRdb, only in-frame clones are kept and a portion is missing. Among 150,000 to 200,000 clones, roughly 87% were seen once, and the ten largest hold approximately 2.2%. The CDR3 totals 18 residues. The trim removed 2 bases at V and 5 bases at J, leaving 14 bases unmatched. The germline CDR1 and CDR2 sequences are SEHNR and FQNEAQ (reference sequence). The study drew participants aged about 18 to 95 years from around 24 US areas. The clonotype comes from a woman aged 25 to 39 who had recovered from COVID-19. This chain joins TRBV7-9 and TRBJ2-5; 10 positions match TRBD2. Sequencing used PBMCs or T cells enriched from blood (not recorded which). DNA for the CDR3: TGTGCCAGCAGCTTAAAGGGGGGTCTAGCGGGAGTCTGGGAGACCCAGTACTTC. It specifies CASSLKGGLAGVWETQYF. The whole variable domain, remainder taken from reference TRBV7-9 and TRBJ2-5, is DTGVSQNPRHKITKRGQNVTFRCDPISEHNRLYWYRQTLGQGPEFLTYFQNEAQLEKSRLLSDRFSAERPKGSFSTLEIQRTEQGDSAMYLCASSLKGGLAGVWETQYFGPGTRLLVL.